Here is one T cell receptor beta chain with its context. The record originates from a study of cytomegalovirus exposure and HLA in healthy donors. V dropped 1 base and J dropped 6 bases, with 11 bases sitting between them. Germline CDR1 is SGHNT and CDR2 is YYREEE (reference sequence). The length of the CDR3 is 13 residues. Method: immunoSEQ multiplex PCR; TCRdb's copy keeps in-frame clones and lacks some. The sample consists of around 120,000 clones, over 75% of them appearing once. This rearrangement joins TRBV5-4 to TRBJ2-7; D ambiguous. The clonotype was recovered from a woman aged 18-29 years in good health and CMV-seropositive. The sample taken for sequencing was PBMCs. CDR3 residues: CASSLTDRLEQYF. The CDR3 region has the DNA TGTGCCAGCAGCTTGACAGATCGCCTCGAGCAGTACTTC.